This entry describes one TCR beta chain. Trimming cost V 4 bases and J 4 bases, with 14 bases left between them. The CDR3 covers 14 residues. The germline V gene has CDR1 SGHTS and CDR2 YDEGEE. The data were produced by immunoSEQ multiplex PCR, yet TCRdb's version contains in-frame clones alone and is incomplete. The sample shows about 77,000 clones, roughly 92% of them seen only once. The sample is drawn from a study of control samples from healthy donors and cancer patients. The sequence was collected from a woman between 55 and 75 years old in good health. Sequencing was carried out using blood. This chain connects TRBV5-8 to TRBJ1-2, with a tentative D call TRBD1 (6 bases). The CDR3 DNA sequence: TGTGCCAGCAGCCTACAGGGTTGGAGCTATGGCTACACCTTC. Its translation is CASSLQGWSYGYTF.